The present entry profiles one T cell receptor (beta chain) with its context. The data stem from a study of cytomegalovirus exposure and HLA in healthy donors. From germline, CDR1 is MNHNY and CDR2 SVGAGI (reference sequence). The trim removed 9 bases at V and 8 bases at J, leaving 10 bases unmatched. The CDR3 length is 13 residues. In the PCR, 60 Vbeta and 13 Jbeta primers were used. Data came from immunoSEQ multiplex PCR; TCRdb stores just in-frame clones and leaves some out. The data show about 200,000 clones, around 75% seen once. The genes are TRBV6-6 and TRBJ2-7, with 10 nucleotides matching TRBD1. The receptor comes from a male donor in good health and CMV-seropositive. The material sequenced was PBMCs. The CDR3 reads CASTGQGGIKQYF. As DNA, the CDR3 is TGTGCCAGTACAGGACAGGGGGGAATAAAGCAGTACTTC.